This T cell receptor (beta chain) was retrieved from a study of shared clonotypes between healthy human individuals. Measured with immunoSEQ multiplex PCR; TCRdb has only the in-frame clones, and not every one. The data hold millions of clones, with less than 95% observed a single time. Germline CDR1 and CDR2: KGHSY and FQNENV. This CDR3 has 13 residues. The V end was cut by 0 bases, the J end by 7 bases, with 9 bases between. Cells designated naive CD8 were CD45RO-negative and were positively selected for CCR7, with terminally differentiated effector memory CD45RA+ cells excluded. Sequencing was carried out using naive CD8+ T cells sorted from blood. This sequence originates from a man between 18 and 29 years old in good health. The V and J genes are TRBV16 and TRBJ1-2; D perhaps matches TRBD1 (6 bases). The CDR3 region is CASSQSEGGGYTF. The DNA of the CDR3 is TGTGCCAGCAGCCAATCGGAGGGGGGTGGCTACACCTTC.